The 10 T cell receptor beta chains reported below all come from one sample, sequenced in a study of blood T cell repertoires in COVID-19. Profiled with immunoSEQ multiplex PCR; TCRdb holds only in-frame clones, not every one. This sample carries under 150,000 clones, approximately 90% of them seen once, and the ten largest clones take 25% to 30%. Sequencing was performed on peripheral blood. The receptors shown here come from a human donor in a cohort sampled during active COVID-19.

The chain couples TRBV4-1 to TRBJ2-5, with 12 bases identical to TRBD1. V trimming: 4 bases; J trimming: 2 bases; junction bases outside the gene matches: 5. This CDR3 contains 16 residues. The germline gives CDR1 MGHRA, CDR2 YSYEKL. The CDR3 loop is CASSRDRGRGQETQYF. The CDR3 bases are TGCGCCAGCAGCCGGGACAGGGGGCGCGGGCAAGAGACCCAGTACTTC.

The genes are TRBV6-5 and TRBJ2-1; a weak D match, TRBD1 (5 bases). Germline V gene data show CDR1 as MNHEY and CDR2 as SVGAGI. The CDR3 runs to 15 residues. With 4 bases removed from V and 3 bases from J, the gap between germline ends came to 13 bases. The CDR3 DNA sequence: TGTGCCAGCAGTTTACAGGACCCAGGCTACAATGAGCAGTTCTTC. Its translation: CASSLQDPGYNEQFF.

The V call is TRBV2, the J call TRBJ2-3, with 11 bases fitting TRBD1. The CDR3 is 14 amino acids. The V segment lost 8 bases and the J segment 7 bases; nucleotides outside the gene matches: 8. Germline V gene lookup returns CDR1 SNHLY and CDR2 FYNNEI. The CDR3 coding sequence is TGTGCCAGCTGCCCAGGACAGGGGGCGAATACGCAGTATTTT. Translated: CASCPGQGANTQYF.

The chain carries TRBV6-2 or TRBV6-3 and TRBJ2-7; D is unresolved. The CDR3 is 14 amino acids. V lost 1 base, J lost 2 bases, and 9 bases lay in between. In germline, CDR1 is MNHEY, CDR2 SVGEGT. CDR3 protein: CASSYFYGAYEQYF. In DNA, the CDR3 is TGTGCCAGCAGTTACTTCTACGGAGCCTACGAGCAGTACTTC.

The chain recombines TRBV3-1 (or the pseudogene TRBV3-2) with TRBJ2-2, with 8 positions matching TRBD2. V lost 2 bases, J lost 7 bases, and 15 bases stayed unmatched. The germline V gene has CDR1 LGHDT and CDR2 YNNKEL (reference sequence). The CDR3 extends over 18 amino acids. CDR3 protein: CASSQRPELSGADGELFF. As DNA, the CDR3 is TGTGCCAGCAGCCAACGACCCGAACTTAGCGGGGCTGACGGGGAGCTGTTTTTT.

The CDR3 bases are TGCGCCAGCAGCGTCCAAGGACAGGGGGCGTACTATGGCTACACCTTC. Translation: CASSVQGQGAYYGYTF. The chain employs TRBV4-1 and TRBJ1-2; 11 bases map to TRBD1. The junction had 8 bases not matched to a gene; V was cut back by 5 bases and J by 3 bases. This CDR3 contains 16 residues. Looked up from germline, CDR1 is MGHRA and CDR2 is YSYEKL.

This chain uses TRBV5-4 with TRBJ2-2; 10 bases map to TRBD2. Germline CDR1 and CDR2: SGHNT and YYREEE (reference sequence). The V segment lost 6 bases and the J segment 5 bases; nucleotides outside the gene matches: 13. This CDR3 has 17 amino acids. For the CDR3, the DNA is TGTGCCAGCACCGGCTTGGGAGCGGGGGGGATGACCGGGGAGCTGTTTTTT. Residues: CASTGLGAGGMTGELFF.

The V call is TRBV5-6, the J call TRBJ1-5; 8 bases map to TRBD1. J gave up 5 bases and V 0 bases, and 4 bases lay outside the gene matches. Germline V lookup: CDR1 SGHDT, CDR2 YYEEEE. The CDR3 is 15 amino acids. This CDR3 reads CASSLAGTGYQPQHF. The DNA of the CDR3 is TGTGCCAGCAGCTTGGCCGGGACAGGTTATCAGCCCCAGCATTTT.

This sequence joins TRBV19 and TRBJ2-1; TRBD1 might be the D (5 bases). CDR3 size: 16 residues. Per the germline V gene, CDR1 is LNHDA and CDR2 is SQIVND (reference sequence). V was clipped by 10 bases and J by 3 bases, with 22 bases between them. CDR3 nucleotides: TGTGCCACCAGGGAAATCGGAAAGGGAAACTACAATGAGCAGTTCTTC. It specifies CATREIGKGNYNEQFF.

This clone occurred a few times. This chain joins TRBV4-1 and TRBJ1-3; TRBD1 matches at 8 bases. J gave up 4 bases and V 1 base, and 6 bases lay outside the gene matches. Germline CDR1 is MGHRA and CDR2 is YSYEKL. The CDR3 spans 16 residues. Written as DNA, the CDR3 is TGCGCCAGCAGCCAAGCCCCCAGGGGGCAAGGAAACACCATATATTTT. Protein sequence: CASSQAPRGQGNTIYF.